The clone carrying this T cell receptor beta chain showed up just a few times. Its specificity is not known. This sample stems from a study of response to subunit inactivated influenza vaccine. Whole-study findings and limits: It was the authors' suggestion that each seasonal influenza vaccination recruits few new T cells.

In TCRdb, the RT-PCR reads were re-called with MiXCR into one record per CDR3 protein. The table lists roughly 700,000 distinct CDR3 sequences, approximately 14% of them singletons. This CDR3 is built from 14 residues. The ends were cut back, 4 bases at V and 4 bases at J, with 14 bases in the middle. CDR1 is SGHRS, CDR2 YFSETQ, per germline. This TCR derives from a man aged 45 to 65 who received an inactivated influenza vaccine. Material: PBMCs from blood, obtained about 13 days after vaccination. J is TRBJ1-2 and V is TRBV5-1, with D perhaps matching TRBD1 (5 bases). Written as DNA, the CDR3 is TGCGCCAGCAGCCCCGAGGTGGGGGGCTATGGCTACACCTTC. It specifies CASSPEVGGYGYTF.